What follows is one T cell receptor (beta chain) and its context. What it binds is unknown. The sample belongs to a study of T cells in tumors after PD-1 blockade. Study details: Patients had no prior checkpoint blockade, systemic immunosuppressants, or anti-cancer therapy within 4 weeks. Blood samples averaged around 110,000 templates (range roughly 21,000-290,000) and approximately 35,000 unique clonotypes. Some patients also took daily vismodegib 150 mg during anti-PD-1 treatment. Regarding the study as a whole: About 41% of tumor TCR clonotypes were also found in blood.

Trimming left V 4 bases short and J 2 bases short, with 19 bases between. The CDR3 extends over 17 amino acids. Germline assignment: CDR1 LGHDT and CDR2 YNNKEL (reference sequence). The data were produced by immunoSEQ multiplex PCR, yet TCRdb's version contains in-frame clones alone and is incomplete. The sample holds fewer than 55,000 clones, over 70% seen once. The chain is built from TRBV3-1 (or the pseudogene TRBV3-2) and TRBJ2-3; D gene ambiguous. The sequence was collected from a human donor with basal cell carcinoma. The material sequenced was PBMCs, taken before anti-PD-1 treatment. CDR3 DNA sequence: TGTGCCAGCAGCCGAAAGGAATTAAGCACCACCACAGATACGCAGTATTTT. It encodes CASSRKELSTTTDTQYF.